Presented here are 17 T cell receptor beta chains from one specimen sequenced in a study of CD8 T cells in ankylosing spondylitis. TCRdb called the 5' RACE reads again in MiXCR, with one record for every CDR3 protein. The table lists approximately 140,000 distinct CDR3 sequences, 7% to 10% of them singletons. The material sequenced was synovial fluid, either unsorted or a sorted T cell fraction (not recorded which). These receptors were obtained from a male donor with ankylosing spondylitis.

This CDR3 reads CASSLGVYEKLFF. CDR3 in DNA: TGTGCCAGCAGCTTGGGCGTATATGAAAAACTGTTTTTT. The chain carries TRBV7-2 and TRBJ1-4; no clear D. The germline V gene has CDR1 SGHTA and CDR2 FQGNSA. V was clipped by 3 bases and J by 6 bases, with 8 bases between them. The CDR3 is 13 residues long.

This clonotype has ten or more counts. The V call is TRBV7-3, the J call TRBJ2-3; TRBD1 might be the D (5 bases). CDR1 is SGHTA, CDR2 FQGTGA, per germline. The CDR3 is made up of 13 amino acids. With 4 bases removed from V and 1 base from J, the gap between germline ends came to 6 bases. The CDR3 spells CASSSQGTDTQYF. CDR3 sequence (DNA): TGTGCCAGCAGCTCACAGGGCACAGATACGCAGTATTTT.

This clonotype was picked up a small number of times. CDR3 residues: CSVSQGRVAETQYF. The CDR3 nucleotides are TGCAGCGTCTCACAGGGTAGGGTTGCGGAGACCCAGTACTTC. V usage is TRBV29-1 and J usage is TRBJ2-5, with D perhaps matching TRBD1 (6 bases). Trimming left V 6 bases short and J 5 bases short, with 19 bases between. This CDR3 is 14 amino acids long. CDR1 is SQVTM, CDR2 ANQGSEA, per germline.

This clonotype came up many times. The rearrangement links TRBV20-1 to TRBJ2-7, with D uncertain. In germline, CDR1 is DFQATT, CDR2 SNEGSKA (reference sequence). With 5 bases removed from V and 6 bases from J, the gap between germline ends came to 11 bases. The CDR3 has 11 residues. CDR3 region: CSALQVFEQYF. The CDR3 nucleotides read TGCAGTGCTCTCCAGGTATTCGAGCAGTACTTC.

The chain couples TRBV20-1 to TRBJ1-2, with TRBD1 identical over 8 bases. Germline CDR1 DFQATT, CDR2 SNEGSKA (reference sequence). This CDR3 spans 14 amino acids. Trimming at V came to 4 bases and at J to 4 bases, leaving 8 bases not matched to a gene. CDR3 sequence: CSANRGGSGYGYTF. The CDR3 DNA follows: TGCAGTGCTAACAGGGGGGGTAGCGGCTATGGCTACACCTTC.

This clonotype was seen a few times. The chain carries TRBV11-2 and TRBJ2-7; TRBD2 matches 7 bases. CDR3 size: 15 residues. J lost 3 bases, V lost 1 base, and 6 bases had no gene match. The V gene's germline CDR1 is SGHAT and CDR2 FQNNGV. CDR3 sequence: CASSLVGGGYYEQYF. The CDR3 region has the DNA TGTGCCAGCAGCTTAGTTGGGGGGGGATACTACGAGCAGTACTTC.

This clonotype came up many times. CDR3 region: CSAATGANEKLFF. CDR3 DNA sequence: TGCAGTGCTGCCACAGGGGCTAATGAAAAACTGTTTTTT. The chain joins TRBV20-1 to TRBJ1-4, with 7 bases matching TRBD1. J gave up 3 bases and V 5 bases, and 3 bases lay outside the gene matches. Looked up from germline, CDR1 is DFQATT and CDR2 is SNEGSKA (reference sequence). The CDR3 consists of 13 residues.

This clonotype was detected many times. In DNA, the CDR3 is TGTGCCAGCAGCCTCAGGGGGCAGACAGATACGCAGTATTTT. Encoded protein: CASSLRGQTDTQYF. The J gene is TRBJ2-3, the V gene TRBV7-9; 8 bases fit TRBD1. From germline, CDR1 is SEHNR and CDR2 FQNEAQ (reference sequence). The CDR3 length is 14 residues. The trim removed 5 bases at V and 3 bases at J, leaving 4 bases unmatched.

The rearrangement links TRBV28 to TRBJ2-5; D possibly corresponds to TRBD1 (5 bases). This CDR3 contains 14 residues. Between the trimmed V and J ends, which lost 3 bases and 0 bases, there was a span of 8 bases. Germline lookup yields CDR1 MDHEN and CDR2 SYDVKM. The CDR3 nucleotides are TGTGCCAGCAGTTTGACAGACTACCAAGAGACCCAGTACTTC. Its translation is CASSLTDYQETQYF.

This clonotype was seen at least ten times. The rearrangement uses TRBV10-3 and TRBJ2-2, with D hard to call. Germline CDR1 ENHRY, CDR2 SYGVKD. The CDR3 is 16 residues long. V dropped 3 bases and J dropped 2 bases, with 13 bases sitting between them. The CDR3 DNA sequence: TGTGCCATCAGTGATCTAGTGCGTTCAAACACCGGGGAGCTGTTTTTT. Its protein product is CAISDLVRSNTGELFF.

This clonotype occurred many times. Written as DNA, the CDR3 is TGTGCCAGCAGTTTAACAGGGTTTAGAGGGGAGCTGTTTTTT. Amino acids: CASSLTGFRGELFF. This rearrangement joins TRBV27 to TRBJ2-2; a weak D match, TRBD1 (6 bases). CDR1 and CDR2 from the germline V gene are MNHEY and SMNVEV (reference sequence). The CDR3 is made up of 14 amino acids. Trimming took 2 bases from V and 8 from J, leaving 12 bases between them.

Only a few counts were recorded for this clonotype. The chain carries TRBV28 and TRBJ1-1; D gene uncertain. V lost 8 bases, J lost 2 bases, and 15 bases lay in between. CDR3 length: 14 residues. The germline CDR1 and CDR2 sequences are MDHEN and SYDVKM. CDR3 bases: TGTGCCAGCTTCAGTTGGCGAGTAAACACTGAAGCTTTCTTT. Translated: CASFSWRVNTEAFF.

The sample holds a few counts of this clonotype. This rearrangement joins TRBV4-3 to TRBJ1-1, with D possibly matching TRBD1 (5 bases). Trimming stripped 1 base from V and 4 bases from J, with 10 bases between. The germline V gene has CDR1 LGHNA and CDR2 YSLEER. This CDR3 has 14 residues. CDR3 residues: CASSQGGTSTEAFF. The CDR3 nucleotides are TGCGCCAGCAGCCAAGGAGGGACGAGCACTGAAGCTTTCTTT.

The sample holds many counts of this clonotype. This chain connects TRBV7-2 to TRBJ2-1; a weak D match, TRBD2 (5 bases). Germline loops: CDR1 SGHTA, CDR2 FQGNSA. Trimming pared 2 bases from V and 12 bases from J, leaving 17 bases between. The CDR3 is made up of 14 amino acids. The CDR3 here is CASSLSRGVLGQFF. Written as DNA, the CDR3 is TGTGCCAGCAGCTTAAGCCGGGGTGTTCTTGGGCAGTTCTTC.

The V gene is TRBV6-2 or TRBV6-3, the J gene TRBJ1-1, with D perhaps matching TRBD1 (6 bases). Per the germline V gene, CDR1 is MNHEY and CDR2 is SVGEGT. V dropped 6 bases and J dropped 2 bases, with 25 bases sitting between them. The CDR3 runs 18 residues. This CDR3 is CASSGRTPKGEFNTEAFF. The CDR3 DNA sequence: TGTGCCAGCAGCGGCCGGACACCGAAGGGGGAATTTAACACTGAAGCTTTCTTT.

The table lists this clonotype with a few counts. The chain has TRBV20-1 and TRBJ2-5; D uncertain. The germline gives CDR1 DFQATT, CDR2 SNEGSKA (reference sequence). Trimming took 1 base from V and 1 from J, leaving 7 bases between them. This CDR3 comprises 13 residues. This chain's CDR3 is CSARGRVQETQYF. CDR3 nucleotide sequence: TGCAGTGCTAGAGGTCGTGTCCAAGAGACCCAGTACTTC.

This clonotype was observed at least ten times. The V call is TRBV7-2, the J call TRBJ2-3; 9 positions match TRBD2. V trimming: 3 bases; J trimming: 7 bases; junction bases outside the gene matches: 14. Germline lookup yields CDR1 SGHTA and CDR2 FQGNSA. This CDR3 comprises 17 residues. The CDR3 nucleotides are TGTGCCAGCAGCTTGGAGCCCGGGACTAGCCGCCGGAATACGCAGTATTTT. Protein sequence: CASSLEPGTSRRNTQYF.